This T cell receptor (beta chain) was identified during a study of shared clonotypes between healthy human individuals. Study-level findings and limits: Depth of sequencing was expected to influence donor clonotype sharing. A few donors held around 5% of naive CD4 clonotypes in common.

Sequenced by immunoSEQ multiplex PCR; TCRdb stores in-frame clones only, minus some. There are 950,000 to 1,200,000 clones in the sample; approximately 80% occur only once, and 0.85% to 1% lies in the top ten. Germline lookup yields CDR1 MNHEY and CDR2 SVGAGI. This CDR3 comprises 15 residues. Trimming took off 6 bases at V and 4 bases at J, with 18 bases between the two ends. Points on this clone: Its antigen remains unknown.

The sample taken for sequencing was memory CD4+ T cells from PBMCs. Documented subset: CD45RA-negative fraction. The V gene is TRBV6-5, the J gene TRBJ1-2, with D perhaps TRBD1 (5 bases). The sequence was collected from a man aged 18 to 29 in good health. Some clones in this sample may be carry-over from other donors' samples. In DNA, the CDR3 is TGTGCCAGCAGAGACCCTAGGGCAGGGCTCTATGGCTACACCTTC. It encodes CASRDPRAGLYGYTF.